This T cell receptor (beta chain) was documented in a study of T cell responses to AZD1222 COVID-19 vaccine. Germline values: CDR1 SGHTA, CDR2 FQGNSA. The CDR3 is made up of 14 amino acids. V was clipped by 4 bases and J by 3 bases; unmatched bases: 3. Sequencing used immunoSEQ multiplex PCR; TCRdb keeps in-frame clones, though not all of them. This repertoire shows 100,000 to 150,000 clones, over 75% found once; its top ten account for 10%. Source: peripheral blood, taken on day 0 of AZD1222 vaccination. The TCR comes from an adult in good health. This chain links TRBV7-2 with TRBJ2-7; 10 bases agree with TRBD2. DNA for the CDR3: TGTGCCAGCAGCTGGACTAGCGGTAACTACGAGCAGTACTTC. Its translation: CASSWTSGNYEQYF.